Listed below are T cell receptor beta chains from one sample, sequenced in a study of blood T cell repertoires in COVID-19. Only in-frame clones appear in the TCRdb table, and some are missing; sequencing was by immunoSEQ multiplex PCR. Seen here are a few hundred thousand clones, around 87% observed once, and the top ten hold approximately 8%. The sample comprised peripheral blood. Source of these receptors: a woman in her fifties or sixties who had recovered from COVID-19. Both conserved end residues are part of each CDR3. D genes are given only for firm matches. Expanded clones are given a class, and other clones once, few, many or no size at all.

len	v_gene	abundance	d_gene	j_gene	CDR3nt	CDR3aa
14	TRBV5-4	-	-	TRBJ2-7	TGTGCCAGCAGCTTGACGGCAGGGGAATACGAGCAGTACTTC	CASSLTAGEYEQYF
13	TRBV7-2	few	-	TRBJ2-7	TGTGCCAGCAGCTTATATTTTAGCTACGAGCAGTACTTC	CASSLYFSYEQYF
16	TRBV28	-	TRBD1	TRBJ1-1	TGTGCCAGCAGGACCGGACAGGGGGTGTATGACACTGAAGCTTTCTTT	CASRTGQGVYDTEAFF
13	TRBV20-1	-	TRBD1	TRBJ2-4	TGCAGTGCTAGTTGGGACAGGGGGCTTGTTCAGTACTTC	CSASWDRGLVQYF
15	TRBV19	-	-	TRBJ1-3	TGTGCCAGTAGTGCACAGGGATCCTCTGGAAACACCATATATTTT	CASSAQGSSGNTIYF
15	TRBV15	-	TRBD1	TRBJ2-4	TGTGCCACCAGCGTAGACAGGGGGCGATCGTACATTCAGTACTTC	CATSVDRGRSYIQYF
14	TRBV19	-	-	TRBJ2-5	TGTGCCAGTAGAGGGACGAGCGGGCGCGAGACCCAGTACTTC	CASRGTSGRETQYF
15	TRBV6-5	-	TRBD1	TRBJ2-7	TGTGCCAGCAGGCCCGGGACAGGGAACTCCTACGAGCAGTACTTC	CASRPGTGNSYEQYF
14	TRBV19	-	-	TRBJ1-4	TGTGCCAGTAGTGTGACAGCAACTAATGAAAAACTGTTTTTT	CASSVTATNEKLFF
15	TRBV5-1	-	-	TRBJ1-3	TGCGCCAGCACTCGGGGAGGGGACCCTGGAAACACCATATATTTT	CASTRGGDPGNTIYF
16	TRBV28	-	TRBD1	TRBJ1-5	TGTGCCAGCAGTTTGTCGGGACAGACCTACAATCAGCCCCAGCATTTT	CASSLSGQTYNQPQHF
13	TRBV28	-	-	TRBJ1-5	TGTGCCAGCAGTTTATCGGGGAATCAGCCCCAGCATTTT	CASSLSGNQPQHF
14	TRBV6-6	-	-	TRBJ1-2	TGTGCCAGCAGTTACTCGCCAGCTAACTATGGCTACACCTTC	CASSYSPANYGYTF
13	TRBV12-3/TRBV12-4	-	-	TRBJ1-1	TGTGCCAGCAGTTTACGGAGGAACACTGAAGCTTTCTTT	CASSLRRNTEAFF
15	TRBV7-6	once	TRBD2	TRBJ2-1	TGTGCCAGCAGCTTCTCTAGCGGGGCTTACAATGAGCAGTTCTTC	CASSFSSGAYNEQFF
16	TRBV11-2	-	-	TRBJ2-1	TGTGCCAGCAGCCCAAGACTAGGAACGGCCTACAATGAGCAGTTCTTC	CASSPRLGTAYNEQFF
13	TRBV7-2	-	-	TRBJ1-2	TGTGCCAGCAGCCCACAGGGTAACTATGGCTACACCTTC	CASSPQGNYGYTF
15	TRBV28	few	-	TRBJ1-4	TGTGCCAGCAGTTTGCCACTGAACACTAATGAAAAACTGTTTTTT	CASSLPLNTNEKLFF
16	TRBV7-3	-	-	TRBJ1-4	TGTGCCAGCAGCCACGCGGGGACTGGGAAGGGAGAAAAACTGTTTTTT	CASSHAGTGKGEKLFF